The clone carrying this T cell receptor (beta chain) came up many times. As yet, its antigen is unknown. Arm-PCR of CDR3 regions and iRepertoire HTBI primers were used to build TCR beta libraries. TCRdb analysed the multiplex PCR reads with MiXCR anew, one entry per CDR3 protein. This table holds approximately 540,000 distinct CDR3 sequences, approximately 12% found once. This entry is derived from a study of regulatory T cells in long-lasting Graves disease. Notes on the study in general: Relative to new patients (966), persistent patients exhibited greater sharing of public clonotypes (about 3,000). Patients whose Graves' disease persisted exhibited lower TCR diversity than those newly diagnosed. Persistent disease samples used TRBV28, TRBJ1-2 and TRBJ2-5 preferentially.

The CDR3 sequence is 13 residues long. The germline V gene encodes CDR1 SEHNR and CDR2 FQNEAQ (reference sequence). The V gene lost 4 bases and the J gene lost 6 bases, with 13 bases spanning the gap. As to time point: newly diagnosed GD, antithyroid drugs for less than 3 months. There was RNA extracted from PBMCs, and the TCR library was made from it. A further study also used this sample, focusing on T cells in Graves' hyperthyroidism and ophthalmopathy. As that report states: With a duration under 2 months, the hyperthyroidism was newly diagnosed in patients aged 18 to 65.

The receptor comes from a woman aged 25 to 45 with Graves disease. The chain recombines TRBV7-9 with TRBJ2-7; no definite D call. This material consisted of peripheral blood mononuclear cells (PBMCs), taken at new diagnosis, from a patient treated with antithyroid drugs. As DNA, the CDR3 is TGTGCCAGCAGCTCCCAAGGTGCCCCCGAGCAGTACTTC. Translated, it gives CASSSQGAPEQYF.